The TCR beta chain described here comes from a study of blood T cells in healthy people across ages. A second about 7 to 11 cycle PCR used barcoded and J-beta primers. TCRdb reprocessed the 5' RACE reads with MiXCR, giving one entry per CDR3 protein. The data hold about 1.7 million distinct CDR3 sequences, with about 30% observed a single time. Germline CDR1 is MNHEY and CDR2 is SMNVEV (reference sequence). Trimming took 0 bases from V and 8 from J, leaving 16 bases between them. This CDR3 is 15 amino acids long. This receptor was obtained from a woman in her thirties in good health. This chain uses TRBV27 with TRBJ1-2; TRBD1 is a possible D gene (5 bases). Sequenced: blood. CDR3 region: CASSLSPRGVGGYTF. In DNA, the CDR3 is TGTGCCAGCAGTTTATCTCCCCGAGGGGTCGGCGGCTACACCTTC.